Listed below are T cell receptor beta chains from one sample, sequenced in a study of graft-versus-host responses after intestinal transplantation. No antigen is known for these receptors. Libraries were prepared by immunoSEQ multiplex PCR; TCRdb keeps only in-frame clonotypes and omits some of them. This table has 80,000 to 100,000 clones, roughly 90% appearing once. The starting material was unstimulated CD4+ T cells sorted from spleen or lymph node cells, obtained before intestinal transplant. These TCRs come from a human donor who received an intestinal transplant. Each CDR3 is given with its conserved first and last residue. D genes are given only for firm matches. Clone size appears in some rows only: once, few, many, or a class for an expanded clone.

v_call	j_call	d_call	clone_size	cdr3_nt	cdr3_aa
TRBV11-2	TRBJ2-7	TRBD1	NA	TGTGCCAGCAGCCTAGAGACAGGGTCGGTCTACGAGCAGTACTTC	CASSLETGSVYEQYF
TRBV5-1	TRBJ2-5	TRBD2	NA	TGCGCCAGCAGCCCCTCATTTAGCGGGGGGGCGTTGGGAGAGACCCAGTACTTC	CASSPSFSGGALGETQYF
TRBV18	TRBJ1-2	TRBD1	NA	TGTGCCAGCTCACCAGGACAGGACCGCTACACCTTC	CASSPGQDRYTF
TRBV5-4	TRBJ2-2	TRBD1	NA	TGTGCCAGCAGCCGGACAGGGGACACCGGGGAGCTGTTTTTT	CASSRTGDTGELFF
TRBV6-5	TRBJ2-1	NA	NA	TGTGCCAGCACCGATACACCCAGATACAATGAGCAGTTCTTC	CASTDTPRYNEQFF
TRBV10-3	TRBJ1-2	NA	NA	TGTGCCATCTCCAGTGGACAGACTAACTATGGCTACACCTTC	CAISSGQTNYGYTF
TRBV21-1	TRBJ2-2	NA	NA	TGTGCCAGCACCCAAACCGGGGAGCTGTTTTTT	CASTQTGELFF
TRBV20-1	TRBJ2-7	TRBD1	NA	TGCAGTGCTAGAGGGGGGACAGTAGTGAACTTC	CSARGGTVVNF
TRBV9	TRBJ1-5	TRBD1	NA	TGTGCCAGCAGCGTAGACGGGACAGGCCCTTATAGCAATCAGCCCCAGCATTTT	CASSVDGTGPYSNQPQHF
TRBV6-5	TRBJ1-2	NA	NA	TGTGCCAGCAGCCAAGAGCCGTTCCTTGGCTACACCTTC	CASSQEPFLGYTF
TRBV20-1	TRBJ2-1	NA	NA	TGCAGTGCTAGGGGACTGACCGAGCAGTTCTTC	CSARGLTEQFF
TRBV7-9	TRBJ2-2	TRBD2	NA	TGTGCCAGCAGCCGCCAGACTAGCGGGGGCACCGGGGAGCTGTTTTTT	CASSRQTSGGTGELFF
TRBV7-2	TRBJ1-2	NA	NA	TGTGCCAGCAGCCCCCAGGGAGGTTATGGCTACACCTTC	CASSPQGGYGYTF
TRBV7-3	TRBJ1-1	TRBD1	once	TGTGCCAGCAGTCGGGACAGGAACACTGAAGCTTTCTTT	CASSRDRNTEAFF
TRBV5-4	TRBJ1-2	NA	once	TGTGCCAGCAGCTTGGGGGTAGCGGGTAACTATGGCTACACCTTC	CASSLGVAGNYGYTF
TRBV5-1	TRBJ1-1	NA	NA	TGCGCCAGCAGCTCTGGGGGGGGCTCGAACACTGAAGCTTTCTTT	CASSSGGGSNTEAFF
TRBV5-1	TRBJ1-2	TRBD1	NA	TGCGCCAGCAGCACCGAAGGGACAGGGTATGGCTACACCTTC	CASSTEGTGYGYTF
TRBV21-1	TRBJ2-7	NA	NA	TGTGCCAGCAGCAAAGGGACAGGGAAAGGAGAGCAGTACTTC	CASSKGTGKGEQYF
TRBV25-1	TRBJ2-5	NA	NA	TGTGCCAGCAGTGGGGGACTCATCGAAGAGACCCAGTACTTC	CASSGGLIEETQYF
TRBV5-4	TRBJ2-3	NA	NA	TGTGCCAGCAGTGGGGCACACACAGATACGCAGTATTTT	CASSGAHTDTQYF
TRBV6-5	TRBJ1-5	NA	NA	TGTGCCAGCAGTTACGTTCGCGGCAATCAGCCCCAGCATTTT	CASSYVRGNQPQHF
TRBV5-1	TRBJ2-4	TRBD2	NA	TGCGCCAGCAGCAAGACTAGCGGGGGAACCAAAAACATTCAGTACTTC	CASSKTSGGTKNIQYF
TRBV6-6	TRBJ2-7	NA	few	TGTGCCAGCAGTTACTCGATTCTGCGGGGGCCCTACGAGCAGTACTTC	CASSYSILRGPYEQYF
TRBV7-2	TRBJ2-6	NA	NA	TGTGCCAGCAGCTTAGGGGCGGGTGCTGGGGCCAACGTCCTGACTTTC	CASSLGAGAGANVLTF
TRBV6-1	TRBJ2-5	NA	NA	TGTGCCAGCACCGATCGGGGGTTGTCGGAGACCCAGTACTTC	CASTDRGLSETQYF
TRBV5-1	TRBJ2-7	TRBD1	NA	TGCGCCAGCAGCACCGGACAGGGGCTAACCTACGAGCAGTACTTC	CASSTGQGLTYEQYF
TRBV29-1	TRBJ2-1	TRBD2	NA	TGCAGCGTCCGTCCCGGGACTAGCGGCGATGAGCAGTTCTTC	CSVRPGTSGDEQFF
TRBV29-1	TRBJ1-1	NA	NA	TGCAGCGTTGTTGGCAGATTGAACACTGAAGCTTTCTTT	CSVVGRLNTEAFF
TRBV6-4	TRBJ1-5	TRBD1	NA	TGTGCCAGCCCTGGGTGTTTGAGGACAGGTAAGAATCAGCCCCAGCATTTT	CASPGCLRTGKNQPQHF
TRBV11-2	TRBJ1-1	TRBD1	NA	TGTGCCAGCAGCCCGCGACAGGGGAAGAGAACTGAAGCTTTCTTT	CASSPRQGKRTEAFF
TRBV19	TRBJ1-6	TRBD1	NA	TGTGCCAGCCGCGACAGGGGCTCTTACTCCTATAATTCACCCCTCCACTTT	CASRDRGSYSYNSPLHF
TRBV7-2	TRBJ2-7	TRBD2	NA	TGTGCCAGCAGCTCCCTCCGGGGGGGGCTCGAGCAGTACTTC	CASSSLRGGLEQYF
TRBV9	TRBJ2-1	TRBD2	NA	TGTGCCAGCAGCGATTTAGCGGGCGAGCAGTTCTTC	CASSDLAGEQFF
TRBV29-1	TRBJ1-1	TRBD1	NA	TGCAGCGTTGCCCGGACAGGGGAGAACACTGAAGCTTTCTTT	CSVARTGENTEAFF
TRBV5-1	TRBJ1-1	NA	NA	TGCGCCAGCAGGGGAGGGAGGAACACTGAAGCTTTCTTT	CASRGGRNTEAFF
TRBV28	TRBJ2-7	TRBD1	NA	TGTGCCAGCAGCCCCCCGGACAGGTTGGGCTACGAGCAGTACTTC	CASSPPDRLGYEQYF
TRBV4-2	TRBJ1-2	NA	NA	TGTGCCAGCAGCCAAGGGCCAGGGGAGGGATATGGCTACACCTTC	CASSQGPGEGYGYTF
TRBV10-3	TRBJ2-3	NA	NA	TGTGCCATCTCCGGCGGGGGCACAGATACGCAGTATTTT	CAISGGGTDTQYF
TRBV5-1	TRBJ1-2	TRBD1	NA	TGCGCCAGCAGCTCGGGACAGAATAACTATGGCTACACCTTC	CASSSGQNNYGYTF
TRBV4-1	TRBJ1-5	NA	NA	TGCGCCAGCAGCCAAGACCCACAGGGCCTCAATCAGCCCCAGCATTTT	CASSQDPQGLNQPQHF
TRBV7-6	TRBJ2-3	TRBD2	NA	TGTGCCAGCAGCCGGGGGGGACTTCCAGATACGCAGTATTTT	CASSRGGLPDTQYF
TRBV11-3	TRBJ2-1	NA	once	TGTGCCAGCAGCTCACAGAGTACGGGGAAAGGTGGAAATGAGCAGTTCTTC	CASSSQSTGKGGNEQFF
TRBV19	TRBJ2-7	TRBD2	NA	TGTGCCAGTAGTATGGCGGGGGGTAACGAGCAGTACTTC	CASSMAGGNEQYF
TRBV19	TRBJ2-7	TRBD2	once	TGTGCCAGTGGGGAGGGGTCCTTCTACGAGCAGTACTTC	CASGEGSFYEQYF
TRBV4-1	TRBJ2-3	NA	NA	TGCGCCAGCAGCCACTTACGGTCTAGCTCAGATACGCAGTATTTT	CASSHLRSSSDTQYF
TRBV9	TRBJ2-5	NA	NA	TGTGCCAGCAGCGTATCCTCGGGGTCGGTGACCCAGTACTTC	CASSVSSGSVTQYF
TRBV19	TRBJ2-3	NA	NA	TGTGCCAGTAGTATAGGGGGCAGAAGCACAGATACGCAGTATTTT	CASSIGGRSTDTQYF
TRBV7-9	TRBJ2-7	TRBD2	NA	TGTGCCAGCAGCCGGACTAGCGGGGGGGCTTTAGTGTACGAGCAGTACTTC	CASSRTSGGALVYEQYF
TRBV4-1	TRBJ2-2	TRBD2	NA	TGCGCCAGCAGCCCCCGGACTAGCGGGCACGCGAACACCGGGGAGCTGTTTTTT	CASSPRTSGHANTGELFF
TRBV5-1	TRBJ2-7	TRBD1	NA	TGCGCCAGCAGTTCACAGGGGCCATACGAGCAGTACTTC	CASSSQGPYEQYF